These 13 T cell receptor beta chains originate from one sample sequenced in a study of follicular helper T cells after annual influenza vaccination (dated by TCRdb to the late 2010s). The receptor library was made with the immunoSEQ multiplex PCR assay. TCRdb re-hosts the immuneACCESS table, in-frame sequences only. Its copies lack some clones; in the studies checked, an unresolved V gene accounts for under half of them, and the cause for the rest is not known. The sample profile shows about 7,800 clones; approximately 87% of them were found once. The top ten clones comprise about 2% of the sample. This specimen's time point label, interpreted: 2014-2015 season, 7 days after vaccination. Sequenced here: CXCR5+ CD38- circulating T follicular helper cells from blood, sampled 7 days after influenza vaccination. The sample's cell subset or site label, in plain terms: circulating Tfh, non-naive CD4+CXCR5+PD-1+ (ICOS+CD38+ or ICOS-CD38-). The source is an adult who received the influenza vaccine.

The gene calls are TRBV5-5 and TRBJ1-2, with 9 nucleotides matching TRBD1. The CDR3 is 17 amino acids. Per germline, CDR1 SGHKS and CDR2 YYEKEE (reference sequence). Trimming at V came to 4 bases and at J to 1 base, leaving 11 bases not matched to a gene. The CDR3 nucleotides are TGTGCCAGCAGCACCCGGGACAGGGTATTTGGTAACTATGGCTACACCTTC. Encoded protein: CASSTRDRVFGNYGYTF.

This chain uses TRBV2 with TRBJ2-3; no reliable D call. Germline lookup yields CDR1 SNHLY and CDR2 FYNNEI. Trimming left V 5 bases short and J 2 bases short, with 14 bases between. The CDR3 has 15 residues. The CDR3 sequence: CASSLGHPSTDTQYF. The CDR3 DNA reads as TGTGCCAGCAGTTTGGGTCACCCCTCCACAGATACGCAGTATTTT.

The chain combines TRBV27 with TRBJ2-1; possibly TRBD2 for D (5 bases). Trimming removed 4 bases at V and 0 bases at J, with 10 bases between. CDR3 length: 15 residues. The V gene's germline CDR1 is MNHEY and CDR2 SMNVEV (reference sequence). CDR3 DNA sequence: TGTGCCAGCAGTTCTAGCCGGGACTCCTACAATGAGCAGTTCTTC. Protein: CASSSSRDSYNEQFF.

V usage is TRBV29-1 and J usage is TRBJ2-3; D gene uncertain. CDR1 is SQVTM and CDR2 is ANQGSEA in the germline V gene. Trimming removed 4 bases at V and 2 bases at J, with 4 bases between. The CDR3 totals 11 residues. The DNA for the CDR3 is TGCAGCGTTGGTTTCACAGATACGCAGTATTTT. It encodes CSVGFTDTQYF.

The chain uses TRBV27 and TRBJ2-7; D might be TRBD1 (6 bases). V gave up 5 bases and J gave up 6 bases, with 14 bases separating them. The CDR3 length is 13 residues. The V gene's germline CDR1 is MNHEY and CDR2 SMNVEV (reference sequence). Here the CDR3 reads CASSAKQGIEQYF. In nucleotides, the CDR3 is TGTGCCAGCAGTGCAAAACAGGGAATCGAGCAGTACTTC.

This clone was seen only once. As DNA, the CDR3 is TGTGCCTGGTCCAGGGCAGGGAATGAAAAACTGTTTTTT. It is translated as CAWSRAGNEKLFF. The chain links TRBV30 to TRBJ1-4; a possible D gene is TRBD1 (5 bases). V was shortened by 5 bases and J by 5 bases, with 12 bases between the two germline ends. Per the germline V gene, CDR1 is GTSNPN and CDR2 is SVGIG (reference sequence). CDR3 length: 13 residues.

This clone was seen only a few times. This sequence joins TRBV5-6 and TRBJ1-6; D may be TRBD1 (6 bases). With 5 bases removed from V and 10 bases from J, the gap between germline ends came to 22 bases. The CDR3 extends over 16 amino acids. The germline V gene encodes CDR1 SGHDT and CDR2 YYEEEE. Written as DNA, the CDR3 is TGTGCCAGCAGTCCAATGGGGACATCTATCGGATCACCCCTCCACTTT. Translating it yields CASSPMGTSIGSPLHF.

CDR3 nucleotides: TGTGCCAGCAGCGTAGATGGACCGCTTGGCTACACCTTC. Translated, it gives CASSVDGPLGYTF. V usage is TRBV9 and J usage is TRBJ1-2; unclear D gene. Germline CDR1 reads SGDLS; CDR2 reads YYNGEE. V was trimmed by 0 bases and J by 7 bases, leaving 10 bases between them. This CDR3 spans 13 amino acids. Drawing the rest from reference TRBV9 and TRBJ1-2, the complete variable domain is DSGVTQTPKHLITATGQRVTLRCSPRSGDLSVYWYQQSLDQGLQFLIQYYNGEERAKGNILERFSAQQFPDLHSELNLSSLELGDSALYFCASSVDGPLGYTFGSGTRLTVV.

V and J are TRBV19 and TRBJ1-5; no reliable D call. Germline values: CDR1 LNHDA, CDR2 SQIVND (reference sequence). The CDR3 contains 17 residues. V shed 7 bases and J shed 0 bases, with 19 bases lying between them. DNA of the CDR3: TGTGCCAGTACCTCGGGAATCGGAGGGCATAGCAATCAGCCCCAGCATTTT. Translating it yields CASTSGIGGHSNQPQHF.

This chain uses TRBV18 with TRBJ1-5, with 7 nucleotides matching TRBD1. V trimming: 4 bases; J trimming: 5 bases; junction bases outside the gene matches: 2. This CDR3 has 13 residues. The germline CDR1 and CDR2 sequences are KGHSH and LQKENI. CDR3 in DNA: TGTGCCAGCTCACTGGGGACAGATCAGCCCCAGCATTTT. Protein sequence: CASSLGTDQPQHF.

The CDR3 sequence is CASIRGTLNTEAFF. In nucleotides, the CDR3 is TGTGCCAGCATCAGAGGAACCCTGAACACTGAAGCTTTCTTT. The J gene is TRBJ1-1, the V gene TRBV28; D remains unclear. CDR3 length equals 14 residues. Germline-derived CDR1 and CDR2 are MDHEN and SYDVKM. V was clipped by 7 bases and J by 0 bases, with 12 bases between them.

J is TRBJ1-4 and V is TRBV7-2, with 8 bases that match TRBD1. The CDR3 spans 15 residues. Germline trimming cut 3 bases from V and 10 bases from J; bases unmatched to any gene: 10. The germline CDR1 and CDR2 sequences are SGHTA and FQGNSA. CDR3 protein: CASSLFGQGAGKLFF. The CDR3 bases are TGTGCCAGCAGCTTGTTTGGCCAGGGGGCAGGAAAACTGTTTTTT.

The chain uses TRBV7-2 and TRBJ2-1; 8 bases are a match to TRBD2. The CDR3 runs 15 residues. With V trimmed by 2 bases and J by 2 bases, 2 bases remained unmatched. Germline V lookup: CDR1 SGHTA, CDR2 FQGNSA. The CDR3 here is CASSLRGGTYNEQFF. The CDR3 region has the DNA TGTGCCAGCAGCTTACGCGGGGGGACCTACAATGAGCAGTTCTTC.